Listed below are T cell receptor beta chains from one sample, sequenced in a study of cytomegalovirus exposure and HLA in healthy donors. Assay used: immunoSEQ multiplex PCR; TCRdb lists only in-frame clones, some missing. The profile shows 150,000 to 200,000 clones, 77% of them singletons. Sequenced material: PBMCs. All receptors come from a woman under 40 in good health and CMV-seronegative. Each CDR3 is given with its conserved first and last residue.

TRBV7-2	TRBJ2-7	CASSLYSEQYF
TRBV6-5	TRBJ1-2	CASSYQAGAYTF
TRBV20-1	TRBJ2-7	CSADTYEQYF
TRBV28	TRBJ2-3	CATISGGKADTQYF
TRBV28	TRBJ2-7	CASSLLTGQGSPYEQYF
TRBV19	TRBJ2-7	CASSMTRQGSVEQYF
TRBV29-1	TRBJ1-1	CSGIQGEAFF
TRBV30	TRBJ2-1	CAWSVVAGRNEQFF
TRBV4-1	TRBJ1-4	CASSQVGQADEKLFF
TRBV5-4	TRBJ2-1	CASSGGKGLAYNEQFF
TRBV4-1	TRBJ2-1	CASSQSPLDEQFF
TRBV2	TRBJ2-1	CASRLSPLGGNEQFF
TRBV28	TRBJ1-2	CASTMIRGINYGYTF
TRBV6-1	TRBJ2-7	CASSPRTGSYEQYF
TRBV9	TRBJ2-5	CASSAGTVPETQYF
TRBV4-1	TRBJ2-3	CASSQGWGADTQYF
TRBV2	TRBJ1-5	CASSEWDINQPQHF
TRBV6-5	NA	CASSSGTSDAYEQYF
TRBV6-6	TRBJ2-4	CASNPQAGRNIQYF